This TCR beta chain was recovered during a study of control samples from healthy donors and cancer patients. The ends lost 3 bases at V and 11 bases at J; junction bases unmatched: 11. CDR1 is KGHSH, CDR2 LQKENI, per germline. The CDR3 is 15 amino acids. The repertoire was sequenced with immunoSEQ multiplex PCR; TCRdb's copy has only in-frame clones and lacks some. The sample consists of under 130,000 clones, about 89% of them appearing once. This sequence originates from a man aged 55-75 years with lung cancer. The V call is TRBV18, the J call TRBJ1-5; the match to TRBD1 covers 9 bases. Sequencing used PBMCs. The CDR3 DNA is TGTGCCAGCTCACCGGTAAGGACAGGGGATACGGCCCAGCATTTT. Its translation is CASSPVRTGDTAQHF.